The 13 T cell receptor beta chains below come from one sample, sequenced in a study of siplizumab effects on memory and regulatory T cells. The assay was immunoSEQ multiplex PCR, and TCRdb's table has in-frame clones only and misses some. The repertoire holds around 100,000 clones, 94% seen once, with over 0.55% in the top ten. The sample taken for sequencing was Tregs sorted from blood. The receptors were gathered from a human donor in good health.

V is TRBV28 and J is TRBJ1-6, with 7 bases identical to TRBD1. Per germline, CDR1 MDHEN and CDR2 SYDVKM. Trimming took 8 bases from V and 6 from J; bases not matched to a gene: 4. This CDR3 has 13 amino acids. The CDR3 sequence: CASGTVVNSPLHF. CDR3 DNA: TGTGCCAGCGGGACAGTAGTTAATTCACCCCTCCACTTT.

This chain uses TRBV11-2 with TRBJ2-2; a weak D match, TRBD2 (5 bases). Germline CDR1 SGHAT, CDR2 FQNNGV. V was pared by 3 bases and J by 0 bases, with 14 bases between. The CDR3 covers 17 residues. CDR3 region: CASSFRPGGPNTGELFF. The CDR3 nucleotides are TGTGCCAGCAGCTTTAGGCCGGGCGGGCCGAACACCGGGGAGCTGTTTTTT.

The V call is TRBV7-9, the J call TRBJ1-2; 7 bases fit TRBD1. CDR3 length equals 17 residues. Germline values: CDR1 SEHNR, CDR2 FQNEAQ (reference sequence). The trim removed 8 bases at V and 2 bases at J, leaving 17 bases unmatched. The CDR3 DNA follows: TGTGCCAGCGAACAAGGACTACCGGGACAGATCAACTATGGCTACACCTTC. It is translated as CASEQGLPGQINYGYTF.

The chain has TRBV18 and TRBJ2-7; D might be TRBD1 (6 bases). V lost 3 bases and J 3 bases, leaving 12 bases between the germline ends. CDR3 size: 14 residues. Germline V gives CDR1 KGHSH, CDR2 LQKENI. The CDR3: CASSPRQDHYEQYF. The DNA for the CDR3 is TGTGCCAGCTCACCGCGACAGGACCACTACGAGCAGTACTTC.

The J gene is TRBJ2-7, the V gene TRBV11-2; 10 nucleotides match TRBD1. This CDR3 is 16 amino acids long. Trimming removed 3 bases from V and 6 bases from J; junction bases left unmatched: 11. From germline, CDR1 is SGHAT and CDR2 FQNNGV. The CDR3 DNA sequence: TGTGCCAGCAGCTTCCTCCGGACAGGGGGGAGGAGCGAGCAGTACTTC. Encoded protein: CASSFLRTGGRSEQYF.

This clone was picked up one time. V and J are TRBV7-6 and TRBJ2-7, with 7 bases identical to TRBD1. This CDR3 is 15 amino acids long. The trim removed 2 bases at V and 7 bases at J, leaving 11 bases unmatched. CDR1 SGHVS and CDR2 FNYEAQ come from the germline V gene. As DNA, the CDR3 is TGTGCCAGCAGCTTACGGCCGGGACAGTCTTTAGAGCAGTACTTC. Protein product: CASSLRPGQSLEQYF.

V gene TRBV7-3 combines with J gene TRBJ2-1, with TRBD2 identical over 13 bases. Germline-derived CDR1 and CDR2 are SGHTA and FQGTGA. The CDR3 spans 15 residues. V gave up 5 bases and J gave up 9 bases; unmatched junction bases: 7. The CDR3 spells CASSIGLAGVVEQFF. The CDR3 bases are TGTGCCAGCAGCATAGGACTAGCGGGAGTTGTTGAGCAGTTCTTC. The complete variable domain, with remaining parts taken from reference TRBV7-3 and TRBJ2-1, reads GAGVSQTPSNKVTEKGKYVELRCDPISGHTALYWYRQSLGQGPEFLIYFQGTGAADDSGLPNDRFFAVRPEGSVSTLKIQRTERGDSAVYLCASSIGLAGVVEQFFGPGTRLTVL.

This sequence joins TRBV19 and TRBJ2-7; 9 bases align to TRBD1. The CDR3 covers 14 residues. Germline V lookup: CDR1 LNHDA, CDR2 SQIVND (reference sequence). The junction had 4 bases not matched to a gene; V was cut back by 5 bases and J by 2 bases. The CDR3, as DNA: TGTGCCAGTAGTCCCCGACAGGGGGCCTACGAGCAGTACTTC. This codes for CASSPRQGAYEQYF.

This clone was detected once. The chain is built from TRBV25-1 and TRBJ1-5; no firm D call. The V end lost 3 bases, the J end lost 9 bases, and 15 bases lay between the germline ends. The CDR3 totals 14 residues. CDR1 is MGHDK, CDR2 SYGVNS, per germline. As DNA, the CDR3 is TGTGCCAGCAGTGAGACCGGCTCGGAGGGGCCCCAGCATTTT. This encodes CASSETGSEGPQHF.

This chain joins TRBV4-1 and TRBJ2-7; 14 bases are shared with TRBD2. Germline lookup yields CDR1 MGHRA and CDR2 YSYEKL. The ends lost 1 base at V and 8 bases at J; junction bases unmatched: 13. The CDR3 has 18 amino acids. CDR3 sequence reads: CASSQGHAGTSGSRKQYF. CDR3 nucleotides: TGCGCCAGCAGCCAAGGCCACGCCGGGACTAGCGGGAGTAGGAAGCAGTACTTC.

CDR3 sequence (DNA): TGCGCCAGCAGTGAGTCTGGGACCGTTACCTACGAGCAGTACTTC. Encoded protein: CASSESGTVTYEQYF. The V gene is TRBV10-2, the J gene TRBJ2-7, with D perhaps TRBD1 or TRBD2 (5 bases each). Per germline, CDR1 WSHSY and CDR2 SAAADI. The CDR3 has 15 amino acids. Trimming pared 0 bases from V and 2 bases from J, leaving 11 bases between.

The rearrangement joins TRBV14 to TRBJ2-7, with TRBD2 identical over 14 bases. The germline V gene has CDR1 SGHDN and CDR2 FVKESK. The CDR3 consists of 16 residues. The V and J ends lost 4 bases and 6 bases, in that order; junction bases with no gene match: 8. CDR3 region: CASSRWGLAGVSEQYF. The DNA of the CDR3 is TGTGCCAGCAGCCGATGGGGACTAGCGGGAGTAAGCGAGCAGTACTTC. The full variable domain, with the rest looked up from reference TRBV14 and TRBJ2-7, is EAGVTQFPSHSVIEKGQTVTLRCDPISGHDNLYWYRRVMGKEIKFLLHFVKESKQDESGMPNNRFLAERTGGTYSTLKVQPAELEDSGVYFCASSRWGLAGVSEQYFGPGTRLTVT.

The chain has TRBV2 and TRBJ1-1; D is undetermined. The V gene's germline CDR1 is SNHLY and CDR2 FYNNEI. This CDR3 contains 13 residues. With 2 bases removed from V and 2 bases from J, the gap between germline ends came to 6 bases. The chain's CDR3 is CASSEFRNTEAFF. CDR3 coding DNA: TGTGCCAGCAGTGAATTTCGAAACACTGAAGCTTTCTTT. Full variable domain (missing parts from reference TRBV2 and TRBJ1-1): EPEVTQTPSHQVTQMGQEVILRCVPISNHLYFYWYRQILGQKVEFLVSFYNNEISEKSEIFDDQFSVERPDGSNFTLKIRSTKLEDSAMYFCASSEFRNTEAFFGQGTRLTVV.